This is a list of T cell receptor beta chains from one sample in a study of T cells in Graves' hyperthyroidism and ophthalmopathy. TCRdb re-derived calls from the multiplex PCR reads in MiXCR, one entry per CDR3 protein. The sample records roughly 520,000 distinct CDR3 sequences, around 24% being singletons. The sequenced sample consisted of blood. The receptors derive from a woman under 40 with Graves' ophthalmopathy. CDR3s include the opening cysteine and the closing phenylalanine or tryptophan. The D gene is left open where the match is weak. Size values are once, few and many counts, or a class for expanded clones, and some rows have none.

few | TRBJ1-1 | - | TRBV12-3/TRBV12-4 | TGTGCCAGCAGTCACCTCCGCGCTGAAGCTTTCTTT | CASSHLRAEAFF
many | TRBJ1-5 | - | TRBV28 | TGTGCCAGCAGTTCCTACCTATGGGAGACTCTTAGCAATCAGCCCCAGCATTTT | CASSSYLWETLSNQPQHF
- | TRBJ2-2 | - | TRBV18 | TGTGCCAGCTCACCAAGAAATAGCGCGAACACCGGGGAGCTGTTTTTT | CASSPRNSANTGELFF
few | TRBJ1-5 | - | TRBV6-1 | TGTGCCAGCAGCAGGGAAAGGGAAGGGCAGCCCCAGCATTTT | CASSREREGQPQHF
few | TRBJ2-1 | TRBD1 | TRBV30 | TGTGCCTGGACCCCCGGGACAGGGGGGTTTAGTGGAAATGAGCAGTTCTTC | CAWTPGTGGFSGNEQFF
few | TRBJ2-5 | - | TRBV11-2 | TGTGCCAGCAGCTTAGCCCTAGGGGAGACCCAGTACTTC | CASSLALGETQYF
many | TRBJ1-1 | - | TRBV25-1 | TGTGCCAGCAGTGATAGGGGGGCTCGGGGGCGGACTGAAGCTTTCTTT | CASSDRGARGRTEAFF
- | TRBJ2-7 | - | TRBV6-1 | TGTGCCAGCAGGGGGAAGAGCTCCTACGAGCAGTACTTC | CASRGKSSYEQYF
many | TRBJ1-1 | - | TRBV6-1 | TGTGCCAGCAGAAAACTCCCGCATGTGGAGGGTGGTTTTGAAGCTTTCTTT | CASRKLPHVEGGFEAFF
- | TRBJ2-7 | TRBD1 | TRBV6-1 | TGTGCCAGCAGCCGGACTTCTACCACAGGGGACTACGAGCAGTACTTC | CASSRTSTTGDYEQYF
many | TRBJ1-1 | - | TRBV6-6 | TGTGCCAGCAGTTACTCGTCCGGCATGAACACTGAAGCTTTCTTT | CASSYSSGMNTEAFF
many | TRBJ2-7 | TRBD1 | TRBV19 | TGTGCCAGTACCATGGGACAGGGCTACGAGCAGTACTTC | CASTMGQGYEQYF
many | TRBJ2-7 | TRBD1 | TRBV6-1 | TGTGCCAGCAGTGAAACCCGGGACAGAGGCTACGAGCAGTACTTC | CASSETRDRGYEQYF
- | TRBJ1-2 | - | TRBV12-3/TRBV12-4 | TGTGCCAGCAGTGTAACAGGAGAGGAAAATGGCTACACCTTC | CASSVTGEENGYTF
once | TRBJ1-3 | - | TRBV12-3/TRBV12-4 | TGTGCCAGCATACCTAATGGAAACACCATATATTTT | CASIPNGNTIYF
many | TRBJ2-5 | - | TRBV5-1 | TGCGCCAGCAGCTTTGACTTTACGACAGCGAACCAAGAGACCCAGTACTTC | CASSFDFTTANQETQYF
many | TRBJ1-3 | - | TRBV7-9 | TGTGCCAGCAGCTTAAAATCCGGAAACACCATATATTTT | CASSLKSGNTIYF
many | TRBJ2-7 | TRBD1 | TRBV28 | TGTGCCAGCAATTCCCGAGGGACAGCTTACGAGCAGTACTTC | CASNSRGTAYEQYF
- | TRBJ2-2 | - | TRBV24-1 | TGTGCCACCGGGGAGACAGGGAACACCGGGGAGCTGTTTTTT | CATGETGNTGELFF
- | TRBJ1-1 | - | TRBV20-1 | TGCAGTGCTAGAGTAGACGGGAACACTGAAGCTTTCTTT | CSARVDGNTEAFF
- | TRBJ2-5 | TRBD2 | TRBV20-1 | TGCAGTGCTAGACCGCTGGTGCGGGAGTTCCCAGAGACCCAGTACTTC | CSARPLVREFPETQYF
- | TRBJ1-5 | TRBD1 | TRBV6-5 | TGTGCCAGCAGCCAACTCCGGGACAGGGGGCTCGGTAATCAGCCCCAGCATTTT | CASSQLRDRGLGNQPQHF
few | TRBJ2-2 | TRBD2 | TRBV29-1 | TGCAGCGTCGCCCCTAGCGGGGTTACCGGGGAGCTGTTTTTT | CSVAPSGVTGELFF
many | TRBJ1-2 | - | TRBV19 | TGTGCCAGTAGTACGCCTGGGGCCATCTATGGCTACACCTTC | CASSTPGAIYGYTF
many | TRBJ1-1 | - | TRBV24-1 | TGTGCCACCAGTGATTCCGGGACTCCCCATCTAACTTTCTTT | CATSDSGTPHLTFF
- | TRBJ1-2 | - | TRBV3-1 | TGTGCCAGCAGCGAGTTCAGCTATGGCTACACCTTC | CASSEFSYGYTF